Following are 18 T cell receptor beta chains from one sample sequenced in a study of blood T cell repertoires in COVID-19. Some clones are missing from TCRdb's copy, which holds only in-frame ones; the method was immunoSEQ multiplex PCR. The table lists 200,000 to 250,000 clones, roughly 85% of them singletons. Specimen: peripheral blood. The source of these receptors is a woman between 18 and 30 years old who had recovered from COVID-19.

V gene TRBV10-3 combines with J gene TRBJ1-5; 12 bases are shared with TRBD1. Germline trimming cut 6 bases from V and 3 bases from J; bases unmatched to any gene: 3. CDR1 is ENHRY and CDR2 is SYGVKD in the germline V gene. The CDR3 contains 15 residues. The DNA of the CDR3 is TGTGCCATCAGCAAGGGACAGGGGGCCAATCAGCCCCAGCATTTT. This encodes CAISKGQGANQPQHF.

The chain employs TRBV25-1 and TRBJ2-5; 8 positions match TRBD2. The V and J ends lost 9 bases and 5 bases, in that order; junction bases with no gene match: 5. The CDR3 contains 12 residues. Germline-derived CDR1 and CDR2 are MGHDK and SYGVNS. The CDR3 region has the DNA TGTGCCAGTCGGGAGGGCCCCGAGACCCAGTACTTC. Protein sequence: CASREGPETQYF.

The chain couples TRBV13 to TRBJ1-2; a possible D gene is TRBD1 (6 bases). The germline gives CDR1 PRHDT, CDR2 FYEKMQ (reference sequence). The V end lost 0 bases, the J end lost 0 bases, and 8 bases lay between the germline ends. The CDR3 extends over 15 amino acids. The CDR3 loop is CASSLGDSTNYGYTF. The DNA of the CDR3 is TGTGCCAGCAGCTTAGGGGACAGTACTAACTATGGCTACACCTTC.

This chain links TRBV6-2 or TRBV6-3 with TRBJ2-7, with 9 bases aligning to TRBD2. The ends lost 2 bases at V and 5 bases at J; junction bases unmatched: 4. This CDR3 spans 14 amino acids. Germline CDR1 reads MNHEY; CDR2 reads SVGEGT. In DNA form, the CDR3 reads TGTGCCAGCAGTTACCCGGGACTAGCCAACGAGCAGTACTTC. It codes for CASSYPGLANEQYF.

Comment on this clone: Germline and junction disagree at one end, which may indicate a read error. V gene TRBV18 combines with J gene TRBJ2-7; 11 bases are a match to TRBD1. Germline lookup yields CDR1 KGHSH and CDR2 LQKENI. CDR3 length equals 15 residues. The CDR3: CASSTPGTGGYEQYF. Here the CDR3 DNA reads TGTGCCAGCTCAACACCCGGGACAGGGGGCTACGAGCAGTACTTC.

This clone was observed once. V and J are TRBV30 and TRBJ1-2; possibly TRBD1 for D (6 bases). With 2 bases removed from V and 8 bases from J, the gap between germline ends came to 18 bases. The CDR3 has 14 amino acids. Looked up from germline, CDR1 is GTSNPN and CDR2 is SVGIG (reference sequence). CDR3 DNA: TGTGCCTGGAGTACTATTGGGGGCGCGGACGGCTACACCTTC. Its translation is CAWSTIGGADGYTF. Looking up the rest from reference TRBV30 and TRBJ1-2 gives the full variable domain: SQTIHQWPATLVQPVGSPLSLECTVEGTSNPNLYWYRQAAGRGLQLLFYSVGIGQISSEVPQNLSASRPQDRQFILSSKKLLLSDSGFYLCAWSTIGGADGYTFGSGTRLTVV.

The V gene is TRBV12-3 or TRBV12-4, the J gene TRBJ2-2; D not resolved. V lost 1 base to trimming and J lost 6 bases, with 6 bases between them. The CDR3 spans 13 residues. The CDR3 spells CASSLGQPGELFF. CDR3 DNA sequence: TGTGCCAGCAGTTTAGGACAACCCGGGGAGCTGTTTTTT.

A single count supports this clone. This chain uses TRBV30 with TRBJ1-2, with D unresolved. The germline V and J ends were trimmed by 4 bases and 4 bases, with 13 bases remaining between them. CDR1 and CDR2 (germline): GTSNPN, SVGIG (reference sequence). The CDR3 sequence is 13 residues long. CDR3 bases: TGTGCCTGGATGAAGTGGGCGGGCTATGGCTACACCTTC. Translation: CAWMKWAGYGYTF.

This chain connects TRBV5-6 to TRBJ2-7; D possibly corresponds to TRBD2 (6 bases). Germline CDR1 and CDR2: SGHDT and YYEEEE. V lost 1 base and J lost 5, with 22 bases in between. The CDR3 has 17 amino acids. CDR3 sequence (DNA): TGTGCCAGCAGCTTGATTAGCGGCAGGGTCTGGATCCACGAGCAGTACTTC. Its protein is CASSLISGRVWIHEQYF. The whole variable domain, remainder taken from reference TRBV5-6 and TRBJ2-7, is DAGVTQSPTHLIKTRGQQVTLRCSPKSGHDTVSWYQQALGQGPQFIFQYYEEEERQRGNFPDRFSGHQFPNYSSELNVNALLLGDSALYLCASSLISGRVWIHEQYFGPGTRLTVT.

The V and J genes are TRBV30 and TRBJ2-1; 7 bases are shared with TRBD1. CDR1 GTSNPN and CDR2 SVGIG come from the germline V gene (reference sequence). With 2 bases clipped from V and 0 bases from J, the junction kept 4 bases outside the gene matches. The CDR3 runs to 15 residues. The CDR3 region has the DNA TGTGCCTGGAGTCAGACAGGGAGCTCCTACAATGAGCAGTTCTTC. It specifies CAWSQTGSSYNEQFF.

This chain connects TRBV3-1 (or the pseudogene TRBV3-2) to TRBJ2-5, with 14 bases fitting TRBD2. This CDR3 has 18 residues. V lost 1 base to trimming and J lost 5 bases; unmatched junction nucleotides: 9. The germline V gene has CDR1 LGHDT and CDR2 YNNKEL (reference sequence). CDR3 nucleotides: TGTGCCAGCAGCCAAGGCCCGACTAGCGGGAGGGCCGTGGAGACCCAGTACTTC. It specifies CASSQGPTSGRAVETQYF.

V gene TRBV19 combines with J gene TRBJ1-4; TRBD1 aligns across 7 bases. V dropped 2 bases and J dropped 5; count of bases not matched to a gene: 5. Per germline, CDR1 LNHDA and CDR2 SQIVND (reference sequence). The CDR3 is 15 residues long. The CDR3 DNA sequence: TGTGCCAGTAGTATACAAACAGGGGCGAATGAAAAACTGTTTTTT. Its protein is CASSIQTGANEKLFF.

The rearrangement links TRBV6-2 or TRBV6-3 to TRBJ2-7, with TRBD2 matching over 10 bases. The V segment lost 4 bases and the J segment 7 bases; nucleotides outside the gene matches: 16. CDR1 is MNHEY, CDR2 SVGEGT, per germline. The CDR3 consists of 17 residues. The CDR3 DNA reads TGTGCCAGCAGTTCCGCCTTGCTAGCGGGAGACCTAAAGGAGCAGTACTTC. Translating it yields CASSSALLAGDLKEQYF.

The CDR3 is CASSPPRQGIEKLFF. The CDR3, as DNA: TGTGCCAGCTCACCACCGAGACAGGGAATTGAAAAACTGTTTTTT. The J gene is TRBJ1-4, the V gene TRBV18; 7 positions match TRBD1. CDR1 and CDR2 from the germline V gene are KGHSH and LQKENI. The CDR3 sequence is 15 residues long. With 0 bases clipped from V and 7 bases from J, the junction kept 5 bases outside the gene matches. Full variable domain (rest looked up from reference TRBV18 and TRBJ1-4): NAGVMQNPRHLVRRRGQEARLRCSPMKGHSHVYWYRQLPEEGLKFMVYLQKENIIDESGMPKERFSAEFPKEGPSILRIQQVVRGDSAAYFCASSPPRQGIEKLFFGSGTQLSVL.

The gene calls are TRBV6-5 and TRBJ1-4; 7 positions match TRBD1. Looked up from germline, CDR1 is MNHEY and CDR2 is SVGAGI. Germline trimming cut 7 bases from V and 4 bases from J; bases unmatched to any gene: 9. The CDR3 is 15 amino acids. The DNA of the CDR3 is TGTGCCAGCACGACCGTACAGGGGAGTAATGAAAAACTGTTTTTT. Translation gives CASTTVQGSNEKLFF.

The chain couples TRBV19 to TRBJ1-3; D call uncertain. The CDR3 runs to 12 residues. V shed 3 bases and J shed 3 bases, with 3 bases lying between them. Germline V gene sequence: CDR1 LNHDA, CDR2 SQIVND (reference sequence). CDR3 protein: CASSMYGNTIYF. In DNA, the CDR3 is TGTGCCAGTAGTATGTATGGAAACACCATATATTTT.

J is TRBJ2-3 and V is TRBV7-7; 7 bases map to TRBD2. This CDR3 comprises 14 residues. V shed 0 bases and J 4 bases; nucleotides not matched to a gene: 1. Germline lookup yields CDR1 SSHAT and CDR2 FNYEAQ (reference sequence). The CDR3 coding sequence is TGTGCCAGCAGCTTAGCGGGAGGGGCAGATACGCAGTATTTT. It is translated as CASSLAGGADTQYF.

The V call is TRBV5-1, the J call TRBJ2-6; no clear D. Germline loops: CDR1 SGHRS, CDR2 YFSETQ. This CDR3 has 13 residues. Trimming took off 4 bases at V and 3 bases at J, with 5 bases between the two ends. The CDR3 spells CASSADGANVLTF. CDR3 nucleotides: TGCGCCAGCAGCGCGGATGGGGCCAACGTCCTGACTTTC.